The source of this TCR beta chain is a study of blood T cell repertoires in COVID-19. As for the study in general: In each case, the material was cDNA or gDNA derived from T cells, B-cell-depleted T cells, or PBMCs.

Using immunoSEQ multiplex PCR, the repertoire was profiled, and TCRdb retains in-frame clones only, with some absent. The top ten clones hold under 2.5% of a sample with more than 35,000 clones, around nine tenths of them seen once. Germline CDR1 SGDLS, CDR2 YYNGEE. The CDR3 totals 14 residues. Trimming left V 3 bases short and J 7 bases short, with 16 bases between. The TCR originated in a human donor in a cohort sampled during active COVID-19. This chain connects TRBV9 to TRBJ1-2, with D unresolved. Sequencing was performed on peripheral blood. CDR3 sequence: CASSAQPSAGGYTF. As DNA, the CDR3 is TGTGCCAGCAGCGCACAACCCAGTGCGGGTGGCTACACCTTC.